The 20 T cell receptor beta chains below were found in one sample sequenced in a study of T cells in Graves' hyperthyroidism and ophthalmopathy. Amplification of TCR beta CDR3 regions was performed using RNA transcripts as template. First-round RT-PCR of the TCR CDR3 relied on the HTBI primer set. MiXCR, applied by TCRdb to the multiplex PCR reads, yields one record per CDR3 protein. The sample holds 700,000 to 950,000 distinct CDR3 sequences, approximately 40% seen once. Sequenced material: blood. These receptors were collected from a woman between 40 and 55 years old with Graves' hyperthyroidism.

This clonotype was counted only a few times. At one of its ends the junction is not consistent with the germline gene, which may arise from a read error. The V and J genes are TRBV7-2 and TRBJ2-7; the D gene is possibly TRBD1 (6 bases). The CDR3 is made up of 17 amino acids. Germline CDR1 SGHTA, CDR2 FQGNSA. CDR3 sequence reads: CASSQESWTVNAYEQYF. The CDR3 DNA sequence: TGCGCCAGCAGCCAAGAGAGCTGGACAGTAAACGCCTACGAGCAGTACTTC.

In its sample, this clonotype was seen many times. The genes are TRBV4-1 and TRBJ2-6; D is ambiguous. The V gene's germline CDR1 is MGHRA and CDR2 YSYEKL. The V end lost 5 bases, the J end lost 3 bases, and 8 bases lay between the germline ends. The CDR3 sequence is 14 residues long. The CDR3 DNA reads TGCGCCAGCAGCTTGGGTGTTGGGGCCAACGTCCTGACTTTC. This codes for CASSLGVGANVLTF.

This clonotype came up a few times. The chain joins TRBV11-2 to TRBJ1-1, with TRBD1 as a possible D gene (5 bases). The V gene lost 4 bases and the J gene lost 0 bases, with 12 bases spanning the gap. The CDR3 is 15 residues long. Germline loops: CDR1 SGHAT, CDR2 FQNNGV. The CDR3: CASSWSGNLNTEAFF. CDR3 coding DNA: TGTGCCAGCAGCTGGTCAGGGAACTTGAACACTGAAGCTTTCTTT.

The table lists this clonotype with many counts. The chain couples TRBV29-1 to TRBJ1-2; D is possibly TRBD1 (6 bases). Germline CDR1 SQVTM, CDR2 ANQGSEA. The CDR3 has 16 amino acids. Trimming took 3 bases from V and 0 from J, leaving 17 bases between them. The CDR3 spells CSVDRGRGKANYGYTF. CDR3 DNA: TGCAGCGTTGACAGGGGAAGGGGGAAGGCTAACTATGGCTACACCTTC.

In this sample, this clonotype turned up a few times. The V gene is TRBV7-2, the J gene TRBJ1-1; 12 bases map to TRBD1. The CDR3 is 18 amino acids. CDR1 and CDR2 (germline): SGHTA, FQGNSA. With V trimmed by 3 bases and J by 1 base, 9 bases remained unmatched. As DNA, the CDR3 is TGTGCCAGCAGCTTCAGACCGGGACAGGGGGCTGGGAACACTGAAGCTTTCTTT. This gives the protein CASSFRPGQGAGNTEAFF.

This clonotype appeared a few times. V is TRBV4-1 and J is TRBJ2-5; TRBD1 might be the D (6 bases). In germline, CDR1 is MGHRA, CDR2 YSYEKL. The CDR3 runs to 16 residues. Trimming shortened V by 0 bases and J by 0 bases, and 11 bases separated the two germline ends. CDR3 nucleotide sequence: TGCGCCAGCAGCCAAGATCGAAACAGGGACCAAGAGACCCAGTACTTC. Protein: CASSQDRNRDQETQYF.

This clonotype was seen just once. The chain couples TRBV5-1 to TRBJ2-3, with 7 positions matching TRBD1. Trimming removed 5 bases from V and 1 base from J; junction bases left unmatched: 10. CDR1 is SGHRS, CDR2 YFSETQ, per germline. The CDR3 has 16 amino acids. The CDR3 nucleotides are TGCGCCAGCAGGACAGGGACAGAGGGTGGCACAGATACGCAGTATTTT. Amino acid sequence: CASRTGTEGGTDTQYF.

This clonotype was recorded a few times. This chain joins TRBV12-3 or TRBV12-4 and TRBJ2-6; 8 bases map to TRBD2. The trim removed 6 bases at V and 0 bases at J, leaving 7 bases unmatched. The CDR3 spans 17 residues. CDR3 sequence: CASSPLAVRSGANVLTF. CDR3 bases: TGTGCCAGCAGCCCACTAGCGGTGCGCTCTGGGGCCAACGTCCTGACTTTC.

The chain carries TRBV10-2 and TRBJ1-2, with D perhaps matching TRBD1 (5 bases). The CDR3 runs to 12 residues. V dropped 6 bases and J dropped 7 bases, with 12 bases sitting between them. Germline V lookup: CDR1 WSHSY, CDR2 SAAADI. The CDR3 region has the DNA TGCGCCAGCAGGGCCAGGGCCACTGGCTACACCTTC. Translation: CASRARATGYTF.

The chain employs TRBV6-1 and TRBJ2-7; D may be TRBD1 (5 bases). Per the germline V gene, CDR1 is MNHNS and CDR2 is SASEGT. The CDR3 length is 13 residues. V lost 7 bases to trimming and J lost 4 bases, with 14 bases between them. The chain's CDR3 is CASTSSGHYEQYF. CDR3 DNA: TGTGCCAGCACCTCCTCCGGACATTACGAGCAGTACTTC.

The V call is TRBV2, the J call TRBJ2-7; 7 bases map to TRBD2. Germline V gives CDR1 SNHLY, CDR2 FYNNEI. The V and J ends lost 6 bases and 6 bases, in that order; junction bases with no gene match: 5. This CDR3 has 12 residues. The DNA for the CDR3 is TGTGCCAGCAGGCGGGAGCCGGGCGAGCAGTACTTC. Residues: CASRREPGEQYF.

A few counts support this clonotype. The J gene is TRBJ2-2, the V gene TRBV7-3, with D perhaps TRBD2 (5 bases). Trimming took 2 bases from V and 6 from J, leaving 13 bases between them. The CDR3 covers 15 residues. Germline CDR1 and CDR2: SGHTA and FQGTGA. This chain's CDR3 is CASSLSWGSAGELFF. DNA of the CDR3: TGTGCCAGCAGCTTATCATGGGGTAGCGCCGGGGAGCTGTTTTTT.

This chain links TRBV5-1 with TRBJ2-2; D is perhaps TRBD2 (6 bases). Trimming took 0 bases from V and 5 from J, leaving 11 bases between them. The CDR3 consists of 15 residues. The germline gives CDR1 SGHRS, CDR2 YFSETQ. CDR3 coding DNA: TGCGCCAGCAGCTTGGCCGAGGGGAGGACCGGGGAGCTGTTTTTT. Translating gives CASSLAEGRTGELFF.

To note about this clonotype: A much larger clone sits a single nucleotide away, making a read error possible. This chain uses TRBV7-2 with TRBJ1-4; D call uncertain. The CDR3 totals 14 residues. Trimming removed 5 bases from V and 7 bases from J, with 14 bases in between. Germline CDR1 and CDR2: SGHTA and FQGNSA. CDR3 in DNA: TGTGCCAGCAGCCAGATGGGCAGTACTGAAAAACTGTTTTTT. Its protein is CASSQMGSTEKLFF.

Comments on this clonotype: A junction end diverges from the germline sequence, so it may reflect a read error. The chain links TRBV9 to TRBJ2-2; maybe TRBD2 (6 bases). CDR3 length: 14 residues. Germline CDR1 SGDLS, CDR2 YYNGEE. CDR3 loop: CASSVPAGTAELFF. As DNA, the CDR3 is TGTGCCAGCAGCGTACCCGCGGGGACCGCGGAGCTGTTTTTT.

In its sample, this clonotype was seen a few times. This rearrangement joins TRBV7-8 to TRBJ2-5, with 7 bases that match TRBD2. V lost 7 bases to trimming and J lost 1 base; unmatched junction nucleotides: 6. CDR1 SGHVS and CDR2 FQNEAQ come from the germline V gene. This CDR3 has 14 residues. The CDR3: CASNPGGGQETQYF. The CDR3 DNA reads TGTGCCAGCAACCCGGGGGGAGGCCAAGAGACCCAGTACTTC.

This clonotype was recorded a few times. J is TRBJ2-1 and V is TRBV10-3; 8 nucleotides align to TRBD2. Germline trimming cut 2 bases from V and 1 base from J; bases unmatched to any gene: 10. Germline CDR1 reads ENHRY; CDR2 reads SYGVKD. CDR3 size: 18 residues. CDR3 DNA sequence: TGTGCCATCAGTGAGCCCCTAGCGGGCAAAGGGTCCTACAATGAGCAGTTCTTC. The encoded protein is CAISEPLAGKGSYNEQFF.

This clonotype was detected only a few times. V is TRBV3-1 and J is TRBJ2-5; D is ambiguous. The CDR3 loop spans 15 amino acids. Germline V gene sequence: CDR1 LGHDT, CDR2 YNNKEL (reference sequence). Trimming shortened V by 0 bases and J by 2 bases, and 10 bases separated the two germline ends. The CDR3 nucleotides read TGTGCCAGCAGCCAAGATGCCATCACACAAGAGACCCAGTACTTC. Amino acids: CASSQDAITQETQYF.

This clonotype came up many times. This rearrangement joins TRBV25-1 to TRBJ1-1; tentative D call: TRBD1 (5 bases). The V gene's germline CDR1 is MGHDK and CDR2 SYGVNS. Trimming pared 3 bases from V and 5 bases from J, leaving 13 bases between. The CDR3 has 14 residues. In nucleotides, the CDR3 is TGTGCCAGCAGTGATTGGGGCCACGGGACTGAAGCTTTCTTT. Protein product: CASSDWGHGTEAFF.

The sample holds a few counts of this clonotype. This chain links TRBV6-5 with TRBJ1-6; possible D gene TRBD1, 5 bases. This CDR3 region has 17 residues. Germline lookup yields CDR1 MNHEY and CDR2 SVGAGI. V lost 2 bases, J lost 4 bases, and 15 bases lay in between. The CDR3 nucleotides read TGTGCCAGCAGTTACGGGGACGAACCTTCTTATAATTCACCCCTCCACTTT. Its protein is CASSYGDEPSYNSPLHF.